This passage covers 6 T cell receptor beta chains from one sample sequenced in a study of persistence of HIV-infected CD4 T cells. Anti-CD3/anti-CD28 beads served as a nonspecific positive control stimulus. Sorting of responding CD4+ T cells relied on upregulated CD40 ligand together with CD69. The antigens these receptors bind are not known. The immunoSEQ assay was version 4, run in survey mode. Measured with immunoSEQ multiplex PCR; TCRdb has only the in-frame clones, and not every one. The table records fewer than 50,000 clones, 90% to 95% of them present only once. The sample consisted of CD4+ T cells sorted from PBMCs after 18-hour stimulation, taken from a patient who received antiretroviral therapy. Receptor source: an adult man with HIV who was CMV-seropositive.

The V call is TRBV7-9, the J call TRBJ2-7; D gene unclear. Germline loops: CDR1 SEHNR, CDR2 FQNEAQ (reference sequence). CDR3 length: 12 amino acids. With 1 base removed from V and 2 bases from J, the gap between germline ends came to 3 bases. The CDR3 sequence is CASSLGTYEQYF. The CDR3 nucleotides are TGTGCCAGCAGCTTAGGGACCTACGAGCAGTACTTC. Full variable domain (outside the CDR3, taken from reference TRBV7-9 and TRBJ2-7): DTGVSQNPRHKITKRGQNVTFRCDPISEHNRLYWYRQTLGQGPEFLTYFQNEAQLEKSRLLSDRFSAERPKGSFSTLEIQRTEQGDSAMYLCASSLGTYEQYFGPGTRLTVT.

The genes are TRBV27 and TRBJ2-2; no reliable D call. The CDR3 has 16 amino acids. V shed 2 bases and J shed 0 bases, with 10 bases lying between them. Per the germline V gene, CDR1 is MNHEY and CDR2 is SMNVEV (reference sequence). For the CDR3, the DNA is TGTGCCAGCAGTTTAACTTGGGCTGCGAACACCGGGGAGCTGTTTTTT. It codes for CASSLTWAANTGELFF.

The chain combines TRBV27 with TRBJ2-1; the match to TRBD2 covers 11 bases. V lost 3 bases to trimming and J lost 0 bases; unmatched junction nucleotides: 7. The CDR3 length is 18 residues. Germline V CDR1 and CDR2: MNHEY, SMNVEV (reference sequence). CDR3 loop: CASSLRASGGSSYNEQFF. DNA of the CDR3: TGTGCCAGCAGTTTGAGGGCTAGCGGGGGGTCCTCCTACAATGAGCAGTTCTTC.

The chain couples TRBV28 to TRBJ1-1; tentative D call: TRBD1 (5 bases). Trimming pared 3 bases from V and 11 bases from J, leaving 13 bases between. Germline values: CDR1 MDHEN, CDR2 SYDVKM. The CDR3 spans 12 residues. CDR3 sequence reads: CASSLVGVRAFF. DNA for the CDR3: TGTGCCAGCAGTTTGGTGGGGGTACGGGCTTTCTTT.

V gene TRBV6-5 combines with J gene TRBJ2-7, with 9 bases lining up with TRBD1. The CDR3 has 15 amino acids. Germline assignment: CDR1 MNHEY and CDR2 SVGAGI. Germline trimming cut 5 bases from V and 2 bases from J; bases unmatched to any gene: 7. The CDR3 region is CASSKPGQGPYEQYF. The DNA of the CDR3 is TGTGCCAGCAGTAAACCGGGACAGGGACCCTACGAGCAGTACTTC.

This chain uses TRBV7-9 with TRBJ1-1; D is unclear. The CDR3 has 15 amino acids. V lost 5 bases, J lost 4 bases, and 17 bases lay in between. Germline values: CDR1 SEHNR, CDR2 FQNEAQ (reference sequence). Written as DNA, the CDR3 is TGTGCCAGCAGCCAGGTCCCTCAACGGAGCACTGAAGCTTTCTTT. The encoded protein is CASSQVPQRSTEAFF.